These 29 T cell receptor beta chains were sequenced from one sample in a study of cytomegalovirus exposure and HLA in healthy donors (dated by TCRdb to 2017 to 2019). Library preparation employed the immunoSEQ multiplex PCR assay. For the multiplex PCR, a mixture combining 60 forward primers for TCR Vbeta segments and 13 reverse primers for TCR Jbeta segments was used. Held by TCRdb, this immuneACCESS table contains in-frame sequences only and omits some clones. Under half of the omission traces to an unresolved V gene where checked; the cause of the rest is unknown. The table for this sample lists about 260,000 clones; about 75% of them were counted only once. The ten largest clonotypes hold about 2.2% of the sample. Sequenced material: PBMCs. These receptor sequences come from a female donor in good health and CMV-seronegative.

This clone was seen a handful of times. This sequence joins TRBV5-4 and TRBJ1-1, with 8 bases aligning to TRBD1. Trimming cost V 1 base and J 6 bases; bases outside gene matches: 14. This CDR3 comprises 17 residues. Germline V gives CDR1 SGHNT, CDR2 YYREEE (reference sequence). DNA for the CDR3: TGTGCCAGCAGCTTGAGACAGGGGCAGAACGGAGTCCCTGAAGCTTTCTTT. Amino acid sequence: CASSLRQGQNGVPEAFF.

The chain joins TRBV5-4 to TRBJ1-1; 7 bases line up with TRBD1. J was trimmed by 4 bases and V by 2 bases; bases with no gene match: 8. The germline CDR1 and CDR2 sequences are SGHNT and YYREEE (reference sequence). The CDR3 totals 15 residues. In DNA form, the CDR3 reads TGTGCCAGCAGCTTTCTCCAACAGGGGACCACTGAAGCTTTCTTT. It encodes CASSFLQQGTTEAFF. Together with reference TRBV5-4 and TRBJ1-1, the CDR3 gives the full variable domain: ETGVTQSPTHLIKTRGQQVTLRCSSQSGHNTVSWYQQALGQGPQFIFQYYREEENGRGNFPPRFSGLQFPNYSSELNVNALELDDSALYLCASSFLQQGTTEAFFGQGTRLTVV.

The J gene is TRBJ1-3, the V gene TRBV6-5; 9 bases map to TRBD1. The CDR3 is 15 amino acids. Germline V gene lookup returns CDR1 MNHEY and CDR2 SVGAGI. V lost 4 bases, J lost 4 bases, and 5 bases stayed unmatched. The CDR3 bases are TGTGCCAGCAGTTTGGACAGGGGATCAGGAAACACCATATATTTT. Protein: CASSLDRGSGNTIYF.

The chain combines TRBV10-3 with TRBJ2-3, with D possibly TRBD2 on 5 matching bases. The V gene lost 0 bases and the J gene lost 0 bases, with 13 bases spanning the gap. The V gene's germline CDR1 is ENHRY and CDR2 SYGVKD. This CDR3 is built from 17 residues. CDR3 sequence (DNA): TGTGCCATCAGTGAGTCTCAGGAGCGGTTCAGCACAGATACGCAGTATTTT. Its protein product is CAISESQERFSTDTQYF.

The chain links TRBV10-1 to TRBJ1-1; unclear D gene. Germline V gene sequence: CDR1 WNHNN, CDR2 SYGVQD (reference sequence). V was trimmed by 3 bases and J by 4 bases, leaving 9 bases between them. The CDR3 consists of 13 residues. In DNA form, the CDR3 reads TGCGCCAGCAGTGAAGATGTGCGCACTGAAGCTTTCTTT. Its translation: CASSEDVRTEAFF.

The V call is TRBV10-1, the J call TRBJ2-7, with 11 bases aligning to TRBD2. Germline assignment: CDR1 WNHNN and CDR2 SYGVQD (reference sequence). Trimming took 2 bases from V and 1 from J; bases not matched to a gene: 1. The CDR3 sequence is 15 residues long. CDR3 sequence (DNA): TGCGCCAGCAGTGAGGGACTAGCGGGTTCCTACGAGCAGTACTTC. Residues: CASSEGLAGSYEQYF.

The chain couples TRBV10-1 to TRBJ2-1; D might be TRBD2 (6 bases). The V end was cut by 6 bases, the J end by 2 bases, with 17 bases between. The germline V gene has CDR1 WNHNN and CDR2 SYGVQD (reference sequence). There are 16 residues in the CDR3. The CDR3 here is CASSAEGRGAYNEQFF. The CDR3 DNA follows: TGCGCCAGCAGCGCGGAGGGCCGAGGGGCCTACAATGAGCAGTTCTTC.

The gene calls are TRBV5-4 and TRBJ2-5, with 12 bases matching TRBD1. This CDR3 is built from 14 residues. Germline lookup yields CDR1 SGHNT and CDR2 YYREEE (reference sequence). The V and J ends lost 2 bases and 5 bases, in that order; junction bases with no gene match: 1. The CDR3 reads CASSFGTGGETQYF. The CDR3 DNA is TGTGCCAGCAGCTTCGGGACAGGGGGCGAGACCCAGTACTTC.

The chain joins TRBV9 to TRBJ2-1; D not resolved. This CDR3 is 13 amino acids long. In germline, CDR1 is SGDLS, CDR2 YYNGEE. V shed 3 bases and J shed 4 bases, with 8 bases lying between them. The CDR3 nucleotides read TGTGCCAGCAGCGACCAAGCTTACAATGAGCAGTTCTTC. As protein: CASSDQAYNEQFF.

The rearrangement uses TRBV5-1 and TRBJ2-1; 7 bases align to TRBD2. The CDR3 spans 15 residues. The V gene's germline CDR1 is SGHRS and CDR2 YFSETQ. The V and J ends lost 0 bases and 9 bases, in that order; junction bases with no gene match: 9. Here the CDR3 reads CASSLAGASGREQFF. CDR3 coding DNA: TGCGCCAGCAGCTTGGCCGGGGCTAGCGGACGTGAGCAGTTCTTC.

The V gene is TRBV5-4, the J gene TRBJ2-5; weak D call: TRBD1 (5 bases). The CDR3 runs to 14 residues. The V gene's germline CDR1 is SGHNT and CDR2 YYREEE (reference sequence). With 7 bases removed from V and 5 bases from J, the gap between germline ends came to 18 bases. CDR3 loop: CASRNQGTTETQYF. In nucleotides, the CDR3 is TGTGCCAGCCGCAATCAGGGAACGACTGAGACCCAGTACTTC. Supplemented by reference TRBV5-4 and TRBJ2-5, the full variable domain reads ETGVTQSPTHLIKTRGQQVTLRCSSQSGHNTVSWYQQALGQGPQFIFQYYREEENGRGNFPPRFSGLQFPNYSSELNVNALELDDSALYLCASRNQGTTETQYFGPGTRLLVL.

The rearrangement links TRBV4-1 to TRBJ2-1; 9 bases align to TRBD2. The CDR3 is made up of 15 amino acids. After removal of 1 base from V and 5 bases from J, the junction contained 3 bases not matched to a gene. From germline, CDR1 is MGHRA and CDR2 YSYEKL. CDR3 coding DNA: TGCGCCAGCAGCCAAGCTAGCGGGGCGAACAATGAGCAGTTCTTC. It codes for CASSQASGANNEQFF.

The V and J genes are TRBV18 and TRBJ2-1; 11 bases are a match to TRBD2. This CDR3 has 17 amino acids. Germline trimming cut 4 bases from V and 4 bases from J; bases unmatched to any gene: 9. Germline CDR1 KGHSH, CDR2 LQKENI. CDR3 protein: CASSRLAGPAGYNEQFF. The CDR3 DNA reads as TGTGCCAGCTCACGACTAGCGGGACCGGCGGGTTACAATGAGCAGTTCTTC.

CDR3 sequence reads: CASARTATNEKLFF. CDR3 DNA: TGTGCCAGCGCCCGGACTGCAACTAATGAAAAACTGTTTTTT. The rearrangement joins TRBV6-5 to TRBJ1-4; D remains unclear. The CDR3 loop spans 14 amino acids. V shed 8 bases and J shed 0 bases, with 10 bases lying between them. CDR1 and CDR2 (germline): MNHEY, SVGAGI.

The V call is TRBV19, the J call TRBJ1-5, with D possibly being TRBD1 (6 bases). V gave up 9 bases and J gave up 7 bases, with 13 bases separating them. The CDR3 is 12 amino acids. The germline gives CDR1 LNHDA, CDR2 SQIVND (reference sequence). CDR3 in amino acids: CASRQVGQPQHF. DNA for the CDR3: TGTGCCAGCCGACAGGTGGGACAGCCCCAGCATTTT.

This clone was counted once. The gene calls are TRBV18 and TRBJ2-2; 11 bases are a match to TRBD1. Germline V gene sequence: CDR1 KGHSH, CDR2 LQKENI. The V and J ends lost 3 bases and 6 bases, in that order; junction bases with no gene match: 6. CDR3 length: 16 residues. This CDR3 reads CASSPGQGASSGELFF. DNA of the CDR3: TGTGCCAGCTCACCCGGACAGGGGGCTTCATCCGGGGAGCTGTTTTTT.

The CDR3 sequence: CASSLSALSTYEQYF. CDR3 nucleotide sequence: TGCGCCAGCAGCCTCTCCGCGCTTTCAACCTACGAGCAGTACTTC. V usage is TRBV4-1 and J usage is TRBJ2-7; D is uncertain. With 4 bases removed from V and 2 bases from J, the gap between germline ends came to 15 bases. Germline-derived CDR1 and CDR2 are MGHRA and YSYEKL. The CDR3 sequence is 15 residues long.

The chain links TRBV10-1 to TRBJ2-1; 8 bases map to TRBD1. This CDR3 is built from 16 residues. Germline V lookup: CDR1 WNHNN, CDR2 SYGVQD (reference sequence). The V segment lost 1 base and the J segment 5 bases; nucleotides outside the gene matches: 7. The CDR3 sequence is CASSELWGQENNEQFF. The CDR3 nucleotides read TGCGCCAGCAGTGAGTTGTGGGGACAGGAAAACAATGAGCAGTTCTTC.

This rearrangement joins TRBV2 to TRBJ2-3, with 7 bases aligning to TRBD2. CDR1 is SNHLY and CDR2 is FYNNEI in the germline V gene. V lost 4 bases and J lost 5; bases outside the gene matches: 21. CDR3 length: 19 amino acids. The CDR3 DNA is TGTGCCAGCAGTGTCGCGGTTGCGGAAGGGAGGGGCAGGGTAGATACGCAGTATTTT. It is translated as CASSVAVAEGRGRVDTQYF. Based on the CDR3 plus reference TRBV2 and TRBJ2-3, the full variable domain is EPEVTQTPSHQVTQMGQEVILRCVPISNHLYFYWYRQILGQKVEFLVSFYNNEISEKSEIFDDQFSVERPDGSNFTLKIRSTKLEDSAMYFCASSVAVAEGRGRVDTQYFGPGTRLTVL.

The V gene is TRBV5-1, the J gene TRBJ2-7; TRBD2 matches at 8 bases. The germline V gene encodes CDR1 SGHRS and CDR2 YFSETQ. The ends lost 5 bases at V and 3 bases at J; junction bases unmatched: 7. This CDR3 is 14 amino acids long. The CDR3 DNA follows: TGCGCCAGCAGTCCCGGGACTAGTGTCTACGAGCAGTACTTC. This codes for CASSPGTSVYEQYF.

The J gene is TRBJ2-7, the V gene TRBV5-4; D is uncertain. The CDR3 consists of 14 residues. Trimming left V 0 bases short and J 5 bases short, with 12 bases between. Germline CDR1 and CDR2: SGHNT and YYREEE (reference sequence). CDR3 residues: CASSLVFGEDEQYF. The DNA of the CDR3 is TGTGCCAGCAGCTTGGTCTTCGGTGAGGACGAGCAGTACTTC.

This chain joins TRBV9 and TRBJ2-3; maybe TRBD1 (6 bases). The germline V gene has CDR1 SGDLS and CDR2 YYNGEE. The CDR3 sequence is 17 residues long. V shed 4 bases and J shed 8 bases, with 26 bases lying between them. CDR3 nucleotides: TGTGCCAGCAGCCCAAGCCCTACCGGACAGTTCGATAGTACGCAGTATTTT. Its translation is CASSPSPTGQFDSTQYF.

The chain couples TRBV7-9 to TRBJ2-1; the D is unclear. Germline V gene data show CDR1 as SEHNR and CDR2 as FQNEAQ (reference sequence). The V end was cut by 1 base, the J end by 3 bases, with 7 bases between. CDR3 length: 14 residues. CDR3 protein: CASSLVGDYNEQFF. In nucleotides, the CDR3 is TGTGCCAGCAGCTTAGTAGGAGACTACAATGAGCAGTTCTTC.

This clone appeared once. The chain recombines TRBV7-7 with TRBJ2-2; 9 bases match TRBD2. Germline CDR1 reads SSHAT; CDR2 reads FNYEAQ (reference sequence). V was pared by 1 base and J by 5 bases, with 5 bases of the junction left unmatched. The CDR3 is 16 amino acids. CDR3 residues: CASSLGPSGKTGELFF. CDR3 DNA: TGTGCCAGCAGCTTAGGCCCTAGCGGGAAGACCGGGGAGCTGTTTTTT. Full variable domain (rest looked up from reference TRBV7-7 and TRBJ2-2): GAGVSQSPRYKVTKRGQDVTLRCDPISSHATLYWYQQALGQGPEFLTYFNYEAQPDKSGLPSDRFSAERPEGSISTLTIQRTEQRDSAMYRCASSLGPSGKTGELFFGEGSRLTVL.

Remarks on this clone: Other DNA sequences in this sample translate to the same CDR3. V and J are TRBV5-1 and TRBJ2-5; D is ambiguous. Germline CDR1 and CDR2: SGHRS and YFSETQ. There are 12 residues in the CDR3. V was shortened by 0 bases and J by 4 bases, with 4 bases between the two germline ends. The CDR3 region has the DNA TGCGCCAGCAGCTTGGCTCTAGAGACCCAGTACTTC. It specifies CASSLALETQYF.

This clone was counted a few times. The chain joins TRBV6-6 to TRBJ2-7; a weak D match, TRBD1 (6 bases). The CDR3 spans 15 residues. Germline CDR1 is MNHNY and CDR2 is SVGAGI (reference sequence). V dropped 2 bases and J dropped 4 bases, with 15 bases sitting between them. CDR3 bases: TGTGCCAGCAGTTACACAACAGGGAGTTCTTACGAGCAGTACTTC. Encoded protein: CASSYTTGSSYEQYF.

The CDR3 spells CASSFSMNTEAFF. CDR3 bases: TGTGCCAGCAGTTTTTCTATGAACACTGAAGCTTTCTTT. This chain links TRBV27 with TRBJ1-1; no clear D. Germline values: CDR1 MNHEY, CDR2 SMNVEV (reference sequence). The V and J ends lost 3 bases and 0 bases respectively, with 5 bases between them. The CDR3 has 13 residues.

V usage is TRBV2 and J usage is TRBJ2-2; D is undetermined. Trimming shortened V by 5 bases and J by 4 bases, and 8 bases separated the two germline ends. CDR3 length equals 13 residues. CDR1 SNHLY and CDR2 FYNNEI come from the germline V gene. This chain's CDR3 is CASSSVGTGELFF. The CDR3 DNA sequence: TGTGCCAGCAGTAGCGTGGGCACCGGGGAGCTGTTTTTT.

V is TRBV28 and J is TRBJ1-1; a possible D gene is TRBD1 (5 bases). Germline V gene data show CDR1 as MDHEN and CDR2 as SYDVKM. CDR3 length equals 15 residues. Trimming stripped 3 bases from V and 1 base from J, with 12 bases between. The CDR3: CASSFPTVPNTEAFF. In DNA, the CDR3 is TGTGCCAGCAGTTTTCCGACAGTGCCGAACACTGAAGCTTTCTTT.